These 26 T cell receptor beta chains were all obtained from the same sample, sequenced in a study of cytomegalovirus exposure and HLA in healthy donors (dated by TCRdb to 2016 to 2017). Library construction relied on the immunoSEQ multiplex PCR assay. The multiplex PCR relied on a mix of 60 forward primers for TCR Vbeta segments and 13 reverse primers for TCR Jbeta segments. In TCRdb, the immuneACCESS table is reduced to in-frame sequences with V and J assigned. These tables do not hold every clone; where another copy was compared, an unresolved V gene accounts for under half, and the others remain unexplained. The table for this sample lists around 120,000 clones; around 84% of them were counted only once. About 1.8% of the sample comes from the top ten. Specimen: PBMCs. Every receptor here comes from a man between 18 and 29 years old in good health and CMV-seronegative.

The chain links TRBV7-6 to TRBJ2-7; D might be TRBD1 (5 bases). Trimming took off 1 base at V and 4 bases at J, with 14 bases between the two ends. CDR1 is SGHVS and CDR2 is FNYEAQ in the germline V gene. The CDR3 is 15 residues long. CDR3 DNA: TGTGCCAGCAGCTTAGGGGCAGGGCCACCTTACGAGCAGTACTTC. Amino acid sequence: CASSLGAGPPYEQYF.

This clone was recorded a few times. The chain carries TRBV4-1 and TRBJ2-5; 8 bases are a match to TRBD1. V was pared by 6 bases and J by 5 bases, with 5 bases of the junction left unmatched. CDR1 and CDR2 from the germline V gene are MGHRA and YSYEKL. The CDR3 has 13 residues. The CDR3 is CASSLTGGETQYF. CDR3 in DNA: TGCGCCAGCAGTCTCACAGGGGGGGAGACCCAGTACTTC.

The chain recombines TRBV4-2 with TRBJ1-2, with TRBD1 identical over 9 bases. Trimming cost V 1 base and J 7 bases; bases outside gene matches: 7. Germline lookup yields CDR1 LGHNA and CDR2 YNFKEQ. The CDR3 runs to 15 residues. In DNA, the CDR3 is TGTGCCAGCAGCCAAGGGACAGGGGATGTAGGTGGCTACACCTTC. Amino acid sequence: CASSQGTGDVGGYTF.

The chain employs TRBV4-1 and TRBJ1-6, with 9 positions matching TRBD1. V shed 1 base and J 10 bases; nucleotides not matched to a gene: 11. Per germline, CDR1 MGHRA and CDR2 YSYEKL. This CDR3 has 17 residues. The CDR3 spells CASSQVANRGRGSPLHF. The CDR3 DNA reads TGCGCCAGCAGCCAAGTAGCGAACAGGGGGCGCGGGTCACCCCTCCACTTT.

As DNA, the CDR3 is TGTGCCAGCAATCTACAGGGTTCAGCCGGGGAGCTGTTTTTT. Its protein product is CASNLQGSAGELFF. The chain carries TRBV27 and TRBJ2-2; TRBD1 might be the D (6 bases). Trimming took off 7 bases at V and 6 bases at J, with 15 bases between the two ends. Germline CDR1 is MNHEY and CDR2 is SMNVEV (reference sequence). This CDR3 spans 14 amino acids.

V gene TRBV6-5 combines with J gene TRBJ2-7; TRBD1 matches at 7 bases. With V trimmed by 3 bases and J by 2 bases, 4 bases remained unmatched. Germline V CDR1 and CDR2: MNHEY, SVGAGI. CDR3 size: 14 residues. The CDR3 region is CASSYSRGTYEQYF. The CDR3 coding sequence is TGTGCCAGCAGTTATTCCAGGGGGACCTACGAGCAGTACTTC.

The chain carries TRBV5-6 and TRBJ1-2; 8 bases fit TRBD1. The V segment lost 5 bases and the J segment 9 bases; nucleotides outside the gene matches: 6. The CDR3 extends over 12 amino acids. Germline values: CDR1 SGHDT, CDR2 YYEEEE. The DNA for the CDR3 is TGTGCCAGCAGTTATGGGACAGGCAGCTACACCTTC. This gives the protein CASSYGTGSYTF. Drawing the rest from reference TRBV5-6 and TRBJ1-2, the complete variable domain is DAGVTQSPTHLIKTRGQQVTLRCSPKSGHDTVSWYQQALGQGPQFIFQYYEEEERQRGNFPDRFSGHQFPNYSSELNVNALLLGDSALYLCASSYGTGSYTFGSGTRLTVV.

The V gene is TRBV7-9, the J gene TRBJ1-2; a weak D match, TRBD1 (5 bases). V lost 2 bases and J 6 bases, leaving 16 bases between the germline ends. Germline V gives CDR1 SEHNR, CDR2 FQNEAQ (reference sequence). This CDR3 contains 15 residues. The CDR3 loop is CASSLSPGGADGYTF. The DNA of the CDR3 is TGTGCCAGCAGCTTATCGCCAGGAGGGGCGGATGGCTACACCTTC.

A note on this clone: This sample also contains other DNA sequences that code for the same CDR3. The chain carries TRBV6-5 and TRBJ2-5, with D perhaps TRBD2 (5 bases). Per germline, CDR1 MNHEY and CDR2 SVGAGI. The CDR3 has 14 residues. V gave up 7 bases and J gave up 3 bases, with 15 bases separating them. In DNA form, the CDR3 reads TGTGCCAGCAAGAGGACTGGTTATAAAGAGACCCAGTACTTC. Translation gives CASKRTGYKETQYF.

The genes are TRBV7-2 and TRBJ2-1; TRBD2 matches at 11 bases. The CDR3 loop spans 16 amino acids. The trim removed 5 bases at V and 9 bases at J, leaving 12 bases unmatched. Looked up from germline, CDR1 is SGHTA and CDR2 is FQGNSA. The CDR3 loop is CASSTRAGTSGSEQFF. As DNA, the CDR3 is TGTGCCAGCAGCACCAGGGCAGGGACTAGCGGAAGTGAGCAGTTCTTC.

The rearrangement uses TRBV5-1 and TRBJ1-3; D unresolved. The V gene lost 4 bases and the J gene lost 0 bases, with 17 bases spanning the gap. Germline CDR1 and CDR2: SGHRS and YFSETQ. CDR3 length: 17 residues. CDR3 region: CASSQEPAGDSGNTIYF. As DNA, the CDR3 is TGCGCCAGCAGCCAAGAGCCCGCCGGGGACTCTGGAAACACCATATATTTT.

The CDR3 protein is CASSPAGGLLTGELFF. The CDR3 DNA follows: TGTGCCAGCAGCCCGGCGGGGGGGCTCCTCACCGGGGAGCTGTTTTTT. The chain combines TRBV4-2 with TRBJ2-2; 9 bases line up with TRBD2. Per the germline V gene, CDR1 is LGHNA and CDR2 is YNFKEQ. CDR3 length: 16 amino acids. After removal of 4 bases from V and 4 bases from J, the junction contained 7 bases not matched to a gene.

CDR3 loop: CARQSGASTDTQYF. The CDR3 nucleotides read TGTGCCAGGCAGAGCGGGGCTAGCACAGATACGCAGTATTTT. The chain has TRBV2 and TRBJ2-3, with 7 bases identical to TRBD2. The germline gives CDR1 SNHLY, CDR2 FYNNEI. J was trimmed by 0 bases and V by 9 bases; bases with no gene match: 6. This CDR3 spans 14 amino acids.

The V and J genes are TRBV19 and TRBJ1-4, with 12 nucleotides matching TRBD1. Germline V CDR1 and CDR2: LNHDA, SQIVND (reference sequence). Unmatched junction bases numbered 1, after V lost 3 bases and J lost 8 bases. The CDR3 runs 14 residues. CDR3 amino acids: CASSMGTGGEKLFF. CDR3 sequence (DNA): TGTGCCAGTAGTATGGGGACAGGGGGCGAAAAACTGTTTTTT.

The chain links TRBV9 to TRBJ2-3; 8 bases map to TRBD2. The length of the CDR3 is 14 residues. The V gene's germline CDR1 is SGDLS and CDR2 YYNGEE. With V trimmed by 7 bases and J by 1 base, 5 bases remained unmatched. CDR3 protein: CASRSGGGTDTQYF. Here the CDR3 DNA reads TGTGCCAGCCGGAGCGGGGGCGGCACAGATACGCAGTATTTT.

The chain is built from TRBV7-3 and TRBJ2-2; D perhaps matches TRBD1 (5 bases). The CDR3 is 15 amino acids. Germline CDR1 and CDR2: SGHTA and FQGTGA. The germline V and J ends were trimmed by 1 base and 6 bases, with 12 bases remaining between them. The chain's CDR3 is CASSLSLGPAGELFF. The CDR3 region has the DNA TGTGCCAGCAGCTTAAGTTTGGGGCCCGCCGGGGAGCTGTTTTTT.

V and J are TRBV29-1 and TRBJ1-4; 9 bases match TRBD1. This CDR3 has 13 amino acids. J was trimmed by 7 bases and V by 4 bases; bases with no gene match: 4. Germline values: CDR1 SQVTM, CDR2 ANQGSEA. In nucleotides, the CDR3 is TGCAGCGTTGTGGGACAGGGTGGTGAAAAACTGTTTTTT. As protein: CSVVGQGGEKLFF.

The chain recombines TRBV19 with TRBJ1-5; a possible D gene is TRBD1 (5 bases). V dropped 6 bases and J dropped 1 base, with 13 bases sitting between them. Germline V gene data show CDR1 as LNHDA and CDR2 as SQIVND (reference sequence). The CDR3 runs 15 residues. As DNA, the CDR3 is TGTGCCAGTAGATCCTTGGGGGGGAGCAATCAGCCCCAGCATTTT. Amino acid sequence: CASRSLGGSNQPQHF.

This rearrangement joins TRBV5-4 to TRBJ2-7; 7 nucleotides agree with TRBD1. Germline trimming cut 10 bases from V and 0 bases from J; bases unmatched to any gene: 10. Germline loops: CDR1 SGHNT, CDR2 YYREEE (reference sequence). The CDR3 contains 14 residues. The CDR3 nucleotides read TGTGCCTCTCAACCGGGACAGTCCTCCTACGAGCAGTACTTC. It is translated as CASQPGQSSYEQYF. Based on the CDR3 plus reference TRBV5-4 and TRBJ2-7, the full variable domain is ETGVTQSPTHLIKTRGQQVTLRCSSQSGHNTVSWYQQALGQGPQFIFQYYREEENGRGNFPPRFSGLQFPNYSSELNVNALELDDSALYLCASQPGQSSYEQYFGPGTRLTVT.

The chain joins TRBV5-1 to TRBJ1-2; D may be TRBD1 (6 bases). The CDR3 has 13 amino acids. Between the trimmed V and J ends, which lost 4 bases and 2 bases, there was a span of 9 bases. Per the germline V gene, CDR1 is SGHRS and CDR2 is YFSETQ. This chain's CDR3 is CASSPDSNYGYTF. DNA for the CDR3: TGCGCCAGCAGCCCGGACAGCAACTATGGCTACACCTTC.

This rearrangement joins TRBV6-5 to TRBJ1-6; 7 positions agree with TRBD1. J gave up 5 bases and V 2 bases, and 0 bases lay outside the gene matches. Per germline, CDR1 MNHEY and CDR2 SVGAGI. CDR3 length: 14 residues. The CDR3 region has the DNA TGTGCCAGCAGTTACGGGACAGATAATTCACCCCTCCACTTT. It translates to CASSYGTDNSPLHF.

This clone occurred a few times. The chain has TRBV4-2 and TRBJ2-7; D is unresolved. Germline V gene data show CDR1 as LGHNA and CDR2 as YNFKEQ. Trimming left V 1 base short and J 5 bases short, with 6 bases between. This CDR3 contains 12 residues. CDR3 DNA: TGTGCCAGCAGCCAAGCCGTTGACGAGCAGTACTTC. This translates into CASSQAVDEQYF.

The chain carries TRBV25-1 and TRBJ1-4, with 7 bases fitting TRBD1. The CDR3 spans 14 residues. With V trimmed by 6 bases and J by 4 bases, 5 bases remained unmatched. Looked up from germline, CDR1 is MGHDK and CDR2 is SYGVNS. This CDR3 reads CASRGQPRNEKLFF. CDR3 DNA sequence: TGTGCCAGCAGGGGACAGCCCCGTAATGAAAAACTGTTTTTT.

This clone was detected only a few times. This chain links TRBV10-3 with TRBJ2-7, with D perhaps matching TRBD2 (6 bases). V was shortened by 6 bases and J by 0 bases, with 18 bases between the two germline ends. The CDR3 sequence is 16 residues long. In germline, CDR1 is ENHRY, CDR2 SYGVKD. CDR3 in amino acids: CAIRRQTRGSSYEQYF. The CDR3 DNA reads TGTGCCATCAGGAGACAGACTAGGGGAAGCTCCTACGAGCAGTACTTC.

The chain joins TRBV12-5 to TRBJ1-1; 8 positions agree with TRBD1. CDR3 length: 17 amino acids. The germline CDR1 and CDR2 sequences are LGHNT and FRNRAP. V lost 5 bases, J lost 4 bases, and 15 bases stayed unmatched. Here the CDR3 DNA reads TGTGCTAGTGGTGGTGACAGGGGAGGAGGCTTAGGCACTGAAGCTTTCTTT. Protein: CASGGDRGGGLGTEAFF.

This clone has more than one count but fewer than ten. The V call is TRBV7-7, the J call TRBJ2-5; 9 bases are shared with TRBD2. There are 15 residues in the CDR3. The germline gives CDR1 SSHAT, CDR2 FNYEAQ (reference sequence). J lost 2 bases, V lost 5 bases, and 6 bases had no gene match. The CDR3 DNA reads TGTGCCAGCAGCCCCCCCCTAGCGGGGCAAGAGACCCAGTACTTC. This sequence encodes CASSPPLAGQETQYF.